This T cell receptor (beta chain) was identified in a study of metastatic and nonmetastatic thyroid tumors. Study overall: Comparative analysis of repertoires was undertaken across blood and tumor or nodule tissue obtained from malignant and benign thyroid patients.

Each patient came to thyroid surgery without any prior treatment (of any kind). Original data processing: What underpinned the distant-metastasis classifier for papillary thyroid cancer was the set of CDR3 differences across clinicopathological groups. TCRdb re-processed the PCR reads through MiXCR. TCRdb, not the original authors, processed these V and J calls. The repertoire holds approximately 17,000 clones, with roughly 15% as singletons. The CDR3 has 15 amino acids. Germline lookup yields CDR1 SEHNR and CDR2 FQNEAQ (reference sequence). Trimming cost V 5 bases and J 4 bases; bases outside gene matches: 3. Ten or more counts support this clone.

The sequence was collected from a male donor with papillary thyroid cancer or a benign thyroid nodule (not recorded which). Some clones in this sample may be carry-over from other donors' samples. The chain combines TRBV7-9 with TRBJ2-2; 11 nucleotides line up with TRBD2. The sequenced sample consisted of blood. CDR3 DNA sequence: TGTGCCAGCAGCATTACTAGCGGGAGCACCGGGGAGCTGTTTTTT. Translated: CASSITSGSTGELFF.